The clone carrying this T cell receptor (beta chain) was seen more than once but under ten times. The antigen remains unidentified. This specimen comes from a study of T-cell memory formation after mild COVID-19. About the study: TCR clusters were mostly donor specific. Whole-study results and caveats: Contracting CD4+ clones lay largely in CM and EM, with CD8+ ones residing in EMRA. Clones that contracted from day 15 to 85 were balanced CD4/CD8, while later expanders leaned CD4+.

With constant-segment primers, 5'RACE yielded cDNA libraries of TCR alpha and TCR beta that carried sample barcodes and UMIs. TCRdb independently ran MiXCR on the 5' RACE reads; one entry per CDR3 protein. This sample has 550,000 to 700,000 distinct CDR3 sequences, with roughly 17% found just once. Germline-derived CDR1 and CDR2 are LNHDA and SQIVND (reference sequence). This CDR3 has 13 residues. V was cut by 5 bases and J by 5 bases, with 13 bases left in between. The chain employs TRBV19 and TRBJ2-7, with D perhaps TRBD1 (5 bases). The receptor comes from an adult woman who had mild COVID-19 (a few samples of this study predate the infection). Cell type and time point are not known. Input material: PBMCs or a T cell subset sorted from them (not recorded which). CDR3 region: CASSFAGSDEQYF. CDR3 DNA: TGTGCCAGTAGTTTCGCAGGGTCAGACGAGCAGTACTTC.